Here is one T cell receptor beta chain with its context. The repertoire was sequenced with immunoSEQ multiplex PCR; TCRdb's copy has only in-frame clones and lacks some. The sample consists of approximately 160,000 clones, about 90% of them appearing once. This sample is drawn from a study of cytomegalovirus exposure and HLA in healthy donors. The CDR3 sequence is 14 residues long. The germline V gene encodes CDR1 SEHNR and CDR2 FQNEAQ (reference sequence). After removal of 7 bases from V and 6 bases from J, the junction contained 8 bases not matched to a gene. This clonotype was obtained from a young woman in good health and CMV-seropositive. The sequenced sample consisted of PBMCs. This chain joins TRBV7-9 and TRBJ1-2; 10 nucleotides line up with TRBD1. CDR3: CASTELGTGDGYTF. The CDR3 nucleotides read TGTGCCAGCACCGAACTTGGGACAGGGGATGGCTACACCTTC.